This T cell receptor (beta chain) emerged from a study of cytomegalovirus exposure and HLA in healthy donors (dated by TCRdb to the late 2010s). Background for the entire study: In an earlier analysis of 450 to 750 of the donors, roughly 300 Gb of sequence data and 117 million unique TCR beta sequences from 150 million to 200 million T cells were reported. An early release covering 550 to 700 HLA-typed donors comprised 250 to 350 gigabases of sequencing data and tens of millions of unique TCR sequences. Of the roughly 400 genotyped donors, over 70% fell in the genetic ancestry cluster associated with self-reported Caucasian donors. The study aimed to test whether signatures of past pathogen exposure could be identified by cataloging public T cell receptors. Using immunosequencing, the study profiled T cell repertoires from about 610 subjects and related those repertoires to cytomegalovirus serostatus. A separate validation cohort of more than 100 different subjects was used in addition to the roughly 700-subject first cohort. High-throughput TCR immunosequencing, statistical association of individual TCRs with disease status, and machine learning were combined to predict cytomegalovirus infection status. A later analysis re-analyzed previously published TCR beta repertoires from about 600 donors and added high-resolution HLA genotyping to study TCR occurrence patterns. Rather than using new phenotypic data, the later analysis identified candidate immune exposures from TCR beta sequences and from how often those sequences occurred across donors. In an earlier analysis of 500 to 650 of the donors, high-throughput TCR beta sequencing was used to judge whether each TCR beta V gene segment behaved as functional or pseudogenic. Donor age, sex, ethnicity and CMV serostatus were collected together with the repertoire data. A later genetic analysis took genome-wide SNP genotypes for about 65% of the roughly 670 donors and used that subset as a discovery cohort. Every discovery cohort repertoire had been produced on one sequencing platform. HLA typing included class I and class II loci at four-digit resolution. The number of donors typed differed by locus, with roughly 620-640 for A, B, C, DRB1 and DQB1, over 500 for DQA1, over 600 for DPA1, and around 460 for DPB1. Roughly 5 DR-DQ haplotypes were handled as single units for association and clustering, since linkage in the cohort was strong. Among roughly 400 genotyped donors of the cohort, an average of approximately 230,000 unique TCR beta nucleotide sequences were sequenced per donor, roughly a sixth of them non-productive.

Library generation was performed with the immunoSEQ multiplex PCR assay. A mixture of 60 forward primers for TCR Vbeta segments and 13 reverse primers for TCR Jbeta segments was used in the multiplex PCR. The CDR3 region of rearranged TCR beta genes was amplified from genomic DNA by a multiplex PCR assay. The amplified TCR beta libraries were sequenced on the Illumina HiSeq System as 87-base-pair reads. The original methods were these. Across the roughly 700 repertoires, a later analysis counted 78 million or so unique TCR beta chains, around 10 million of which were shared by at least two donors. Raw reads were error-corrected and collapsed into unique sequences with a nearest-neighbor algorithm that merged closely related sequences to remove PCR and sequencing errors. V, D and J gene segments were assigned by aligning CDR3 sequences to IMGT reference sequences. Each retained sequence needed at least a six-nucleotide match to both a V gene segment and a J gene segment. A rearrangement counted as productive if the CDR3 had no stop codons and remained in frame with V and J, and every other rearrangement counted as non-productive. Following IMGT convention, CDR3 was defined as the stretch from the second conserved V-encoded cysteine up to the conserved J-encoded phenylalanine. Sequences without an unambiguous match to a single V gene segment were excluded from the earlier analysis of several hundred of the donors. An earlier analysis of a few hundred of the donors called V segments functional above 56.7% productive rearrangements and segregating when the between-donor standard deviation exceeded 5%. A statistical classification framework was built to diagnose cytomegalovirus status from the catalog of TCR beta chain sequences. V and J gene assignment, in a later analysis, came from comparing TCR nucleotide sequences with IMGT/GENE-DB human TR gene sequences. In a later analysis, CDR3 sequences and most-parsimonious VDJ recombination scenarios were assigned using the TCRdist pipeline. A later analysis defined each TCR beta chain by its CDR3 amino acid sequence plus V-gene family, and excluded reads lacking a unique V-gene family. To address suspected cross-contamination and a sequencing artifact, a later analysis removed around 590 highly shared, low-generation-probability nucleotide sequences. In a later analysis, a clonal expansion index was calculated for each public chain from normalized within-repertoire ranks of inferred template counts. Generation probabilities in a later analysis came from a VDJ recombination model fitted to out-of-frame rearrangements, and those results were checked against IGoR. In a later analysis, TCR-TCR, TCR-HLA and TCR-CMV co-occurrence was scored with hypergeometric tests, and a repertoire-size bias correction was applied to TCR pairs. False discovery rates were estimated in a later analysis by permuting HLA or CMV assignments 20 times. In a later analysis, co-occurring TCRs were grouped using DBSCAN, and TCRdist sequence similarity was added for clustering within HLA-allele-positive subsets. Co-occurrence clustering excluded repertoires with fewer than 30,000 or more than 120,000 public chains, plus five with anomalous nucleotide sharing. TCRdb retrieved this table from immuneACCESS and kept in-frame rearrangements only. Not all clones are present; in checked studies, unresolved V genes account for under half, and no reason is known for the remainder. V and J calls and clone size are copied from that table; D and trimming were computed from the DNA. In all, the sample holds roughly 99,000 clones, and around two thirds of those were seen once. Of the sample, 1.5% to 2% falls within the top ten clones.

On this clone: No cognate antigen has been identified for it. No much larger clone is present one base from it, and per-base qualities are unavailable.

In total, 630 or so healthy bone marrow donors made up the cohort. At the time of sampling, all cohort members were nominally healthy, though unrecorded immune exposures were likely present. The donor was CMV seronegative and was included in the group of 352 seronegative cohort members. A peripheral blood sample was provided by each donor, and peripheral blood mononuclear cells were used for TCR beta sequencing. The Qiagen DNeasy Blood Extraction Kit was used to extract genomic DNA from the blood cell samples. Inclusive of the bounding cysteine and phenylalanine, the CDR3 is 15 residues long. CDR3 DNA is the only sequence kept; it has 45 bases, read in frame from the first base. The germline V gene (reference sequence) provides CDR1 SEHNR and CDR2 FQNEAQ. V loses 5 bases at its end and J loses 1 base; junction bases beyond the gene matches: 8. General findings and caveats noted by the study authors: Correlated functional status among segregating V segments might be attributable to linkage disequilibrium, but an unknown experimental factor could not be ruled out. While some public TCRs were present in many individuals, most TCR sequences turned up only very rarely across donors. A cluster of highly shared sequence variants was judged likely to be a technical artifact of the sequencing pipeline. Because HLA typing was unavailable for some donors at each locus, only the typed subset was used in association tests. This cohort had only TCR beta chains sequenced, and the lack of alpha or paired-chain data limited which features could be detected. Several of the top co-occurrence clusters appeared to be linked to parvovirus B19, influenza, CMV and Epstein-Barr virus, according to a later analysis. A few of the identified cytomegalovirus-associated TCR beta chains were confirmed in vitro to be specific for cytomegalovirus antigens. Presence/absence analyses assumed roughly uniform sequencing depth across donors, an assumption that may not hold. In an earlier analysis of under 600 of the donors, most TCR beta V segments were observed in productive rearrangements about 90% or about 30% of the time, broadly matching IMGT annotations. A further reported finding was that TCR beta sequences accurately predicted the HLA-A and HLA-B alleles for most subjects in the first cohort. Compared with the approximately 710-donor mean, donors in an Asian-associated ancestry cluster had fewer N-insertions in productive TCRs, according to a later genetic analysis. Assigning TCR associations to individual alleles was difficult when HLA alleles, especially DR and DQ, strongly co-occurred. The 87-base-pair reads could not distinguish some IMGT-functional V segments, including TRBV6-2 and TRBV6-3, so those segments were excluded. In a later analysis, 16,951 TCR beta sequences were associated with specific HLA alleles at a false discovery rate of 0.05. Most CMV-associated TCR beta chains appeared to be HLA-restricted in a later analysis, and the HLA associations seemed to be driven largely by CMV exposure. A later analysis found that HLA-associated TCR beta chains were more clonally expanded and had lower generation probabilities than equally common non-associated chains. The only immune exposure information available for the cohort was CMV serostatus. The study listed 150 to 200 TCR beta chains as associated with cytomegalovirus. In a later genetic analysis, a missense DCLRE1C variant was associated with V-gene and J-gene trimming of TCR beta chains, and the association was replicated in an independent cohort. In a later analysis, TCR association rates were found to vary across HLA loci, with the most associated TCRs seen for DRB1 alleles and the fewest for HLA-C alleles. Over 15 rarely observed V segments, including chromosome 9 orphons, were excluded from the earlier analysis of 550 to 700 of the donors because counts were too low. The classifier was reported to diagnose cytomegalovirus status with high specificity and sensitivity in both the original cohort and the validation cohort. It was suggested by the authors that the approach could potentially be generalized to other disease states and immunological phenotypes.

The chain is encoded by TRBV7-9 joined to TRBJ2-7; a stretch of 7 junction bases matches TRBD1. Sequencing input: PBMCs. This receptor was obtained from a male donor in good health and CMV-seronegative. The CDR3 here reads CASSPNRGESYEQYF. The nucleotide sequence is given as TGTGCCAGCAGCCCCAACAGGGGTGAATCCTACGAGCAGTACTTC.